Only a few counts were recorded for the clone carrying this TCR beta chain. Its antigen is unknown. This entry is derived from a study of CD8 T cells in ankylosing spondylitis. Study-level findings and limits: With a CD8+ phenotype, disease-linked clones were relatively rare in peripheral blood. A TCR beta motif of several highly homologous variants appeared characteristic of ankylosing spondylitis blood. Reportedly, matched ankylosing spondylitis synovial fluid was significantly enriched for disease-linked clones.

A quantitative 5'-RACE method, one with molecular barcodes, was used to make TCR beta libraries. Each CDR3 protein gets one entry after TCRdb re-called the 5' RACE reads with MiXCR. The sample consists of under 450,000 distinct CDR3 sequences, 20% of them appearing once. This CDR3 spans 13 amino acids. The V gene's germline CDR1 is SGHRS and CDR2 YFSETQ. V was trimmed by 1 base and J by 0 bases, leaving 4 bases between them. V gene TRBV5-1 combines with J gene TRBJ1-1; D is unclear. The sample consisted of blood, either unsorted or a sorted T cell fraction (not recorded which). The clonotype was recovered from a male donor with ankylosing spondylitis or in good health (not recorded which). CDR3 sequence reads: CASSLRLNTEAFF. CDR3 bases: TGCGCCAGCAGCTTGAGGCTGAACACTGAAGCTTTCTTT.